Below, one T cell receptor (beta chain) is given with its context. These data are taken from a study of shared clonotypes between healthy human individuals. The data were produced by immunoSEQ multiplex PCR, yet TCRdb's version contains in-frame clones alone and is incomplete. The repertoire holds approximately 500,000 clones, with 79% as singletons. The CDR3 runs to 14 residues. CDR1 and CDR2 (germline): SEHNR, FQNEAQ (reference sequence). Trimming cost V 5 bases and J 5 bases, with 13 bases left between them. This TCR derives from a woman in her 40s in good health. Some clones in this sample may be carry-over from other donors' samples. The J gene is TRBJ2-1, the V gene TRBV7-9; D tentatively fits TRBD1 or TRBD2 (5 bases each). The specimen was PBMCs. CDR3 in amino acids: CASSQSGAHNEQFF. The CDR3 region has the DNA TGTGCCAGCAGCCAGTCCGGGGCTCACAATGAGCAGTTCTTC.